This entry is about one T cell receptor beta chain. In the original workflow: By means of reference gene primer amplification, nucleated cell counts were estimated. This table comes from immunoSEQ multiplex PCR, and its TCRdb copy is limited to in-frame clones, with some not included. V and J calls and clone size are those listed in that table; D and trimming were worked out from the DNA. Altogether 120,000 to 150,000 clones are present, approximately 78% being singletons, with the ten largest covering around 4%. Unmatched junction bases numbered 8, after V lost 1 base and J lost 7 bases. Germline V gene data show CDR1 as SEHNR and CDR2 as FQNEAQ (reference sequence). The CDR3 runs to 16 residues. The data belong to a study of blood T cell repertoires in COVID-19. The wider study: The study drew acute and convalescent COVID-19 samples from the United States, Italy and Spain. Sources were T cells, B-cell-depleted T cells, or PBMCs; the material itself was cDNA or gDNA.

The sequence was obtained from a woman over 75 with acute or convalescent COVID-19. The rearrangement joins TRBV7-9 to TRBJ1-2; TRBD1 matches 11 bases. The source material was peripheral blood. CDR3 protein: CASSLGKGQGVLGYTF. CDR3 nucleotides: TGTGCCAGCAGCTTAGGAAAGGGACAGGGGGTGCTTGGCTACACCTTC.